The 7 T cell receptor beta chains given below trace back to one sample, sequenced in a study of cytomegalovirus exposure and HLA in healthy donors. The PCR had 60 Vbeta and 13 Jbeta primers. Profiling relied on immunoSEQ multiplex PCR, and the TCRdb table lists in-frame clones only, not all of them. Found here are over 65,000 clones, roughly 80% of them singletons; the top ten hold about 2.9%. Sequencing used PBMCs. Every receptor here comes from a woman aged 25 to 39 in good health and CMV-seronegative.

The chain is built from TRBV11-2 and TRBJ2-5; 12 bases align to TRBD1. This CDR3 is 15 amino acids long. Germline V CDR1 and CDR2: SGHAT, FQNNGV. The V gene end was trimmed by 3 bases and the J gene end by 11 bases; junction bases not matched to a gene: 10. The CDR3 coding sequence is TGTGCCAGCAGCTTGAACGGGGACAGGGGGCGGGAGCAGTACTTC. It encodes CASSLNGDRGREQYF.

The CDR3 region is CASSVQGDSNQPQHF. The CDR3 coding sequence is TGTGCCAGTAGTGTCCAAGGGGATTCCAATCAGCCCCAGCATTTT. The chain recombines TRBV19 with TRBJ1-5; weak D call: TRBD1 (5 bases). Per the germline V gene, CDR1 is LNHDA and CDR2 is SQIVND (reference sequence). Deletions cut 5 bases from V and 3 bases from J, with 14 bases between. The CDR3 contains 15 residues.

V and J are TRBV11-3 and TRBJ1-2, with a tentative D call TRBD1 (5 bases). The CDR3 loop spans 14 amino acids. Trimming pared 5 bases from V and 4 bases from J, leaving 14 bases between. The V gene's germline CDR1 is SGHNT and CDR2 YENEEA. The CDR3 DNA reads TGTGCCAGCAGCGCCAGGGAGGGGACCTATGGCTACACCTTC. This gives the protein CASSAREGTYGYTF.

The chain has TRBV19 and TRBJ2-5, with 8 bases fitting TRBD1. TRBJ2-7 matches the DNA end more closely, so the J call is doubtful. The CDR3 is 15 residues long. The germline V gene encodes CDR1 LNHDA and CDR2 SQIVND (reference sequence). CDR3 DNA: TGTGCCAGTAGTATAGTGTCAGGGGGCGCCTACGAGCAGTACTTC. It encodes CASSIVSGGAYEQYF.

This chain uses TRBV18 with TRBJ2-5; the match to TRBD1 covers 11 bases. The J call may be faulty, since TRBJ2-7 better matches the DNA end. CDR1 is KGHSH, CDR2 LQKENI, per germline. The CDR3 loop spans 18 amino acids. CDR3: CASSLTPGQGVYGYEQYF. For the CDR3, the DNA is TGTGCCAGCTCACTGACCCCGGGACAGGGGGTGTATGGCTACGAGCAGTACTTC.

This rearrangement joins TRBV27 to TRBJ2-2, with 8 bases matching TRBD1. V gave up 6 bases and J gave up 1 base; unmatched junction bases: 10. The CDR3 has 17 amino acids. Per the germline V gene, CDR1 is MNHEY and CDR2 is SMNVEV (reference sequence). In nucleotides, the CDR3 is TGTGCCAGCAGCCGGGACAGGAGAGGTGGGAACACCGGGGAGCTGTTTTTT. Its protein product is CASSRDRRGGNTGELFF.

This clone appeared a few times. The V call is TRBV29-1, the J call TRBJ1-4; D uncertain. CDR1 and CDR2 (germline): SQVTM, ANQGSEA. V lost 5 bases, J lost 0 bases, and 10 bases lay in between. CDR3 size: 14 residues. DNA for the CDR3: TGCAGCGTTATCCCGGTTGCAACTAATGAAAAACTGTTTTTT. It specifies CSVIPVATNEKLFF.